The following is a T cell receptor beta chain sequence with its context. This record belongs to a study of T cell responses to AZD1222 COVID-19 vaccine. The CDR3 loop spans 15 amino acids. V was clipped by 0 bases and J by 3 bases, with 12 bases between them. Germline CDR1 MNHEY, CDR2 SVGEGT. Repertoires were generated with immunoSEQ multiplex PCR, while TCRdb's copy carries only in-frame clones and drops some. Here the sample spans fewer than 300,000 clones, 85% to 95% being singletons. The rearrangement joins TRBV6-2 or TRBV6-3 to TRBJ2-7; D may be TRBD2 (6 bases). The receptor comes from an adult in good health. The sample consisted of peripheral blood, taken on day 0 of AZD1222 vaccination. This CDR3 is CASSYSITSYYEQYF. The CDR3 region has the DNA TGTGCCAGCAGTTACTCGATTACTAGCTACTACGAGCAGTACTTC.